This TCR beta chain was identified in a study of blood T cell repertoires in COVID-19 (dated by TCRdb to 2019 to 2021). Concerning the study at large: Samples covering the acute and convalescent phases of COVID-19 were provided by collaborators in the United States, Italy and Spain. Samples came from the ongoing ImmuneRACE study (first 160 participants) plus 1,254 subjects from 6 global collaborators. The prospective study material was composed of cDNA or gDNA derived from T cells, B-cell-depleted T cells, or PBMCs. The repertoires were made available in a free public database intended to serve as a resource for research on the immune response to SARS-CoV-2. Sample metadata almost always included a de-identified subject ID, COVID-19 status, age in years and sex. Where HLA class I and class II types were available, the types were taken from metadata supplied by the sample provider, not from assay-based typing. Deeply sampled blood TCRbeta repertoires from subjects exposed to, actively infected with, or recovered from COVID-19 were included in the dataset.

Summary of the overall study and its limitations: The quantity of clinical and demographic metadata differed by source and by participant and was supplied without curation.

From V the trimming removes 1 base and from J it removes 4 bases, while the gene matches leave 0 bases of the junction unaccounted for. The CDR3 runs 13 amino acids, cysteine and phenylalanine included. Only the CDR3 DNA stays, 39 bases, in frame from base 1. CDR1 and CDR2 are drawn from the germline V gene: SNHLY, FYNNEI. TCRbeta CDR3 regions were amplified from genomic DNA using the immunoSEQ Assay, a bias-controlled multiplex PCR. In the paper's pipeline: The number of nucleated cells in each sample was estimated by amplification of reference gene primers within the assay. To quantify the absolute abundance of each unique TCRbeta CDR3 rearrangement, sequence reads were collapsed and filtered. For each sample, productive Simpson clonality was calculated as the square root of Simpson's diversity index across productive rearrangements. The source is immuneACCESS, and TCRdb retained only in-frame sequences with V and J called. Part of the clones is not carried over; for the studies checked, unresolved V genes explain less than half of this, and the remainder is unexplained. Clone size and the V and J calls come from that table; the DNA yielded D and trimming. Present in this sample are 120,000 or so clones, about two thirds of which were seen just once. The ten most abundant clones make up around 0.9% of the sample.

Whole blood was collected in K2EDTA tubes by collaborating institutions according to the institutions' own protocols. For TCRbeta analysis, collaborators shipped samples as frozen whole blood, isolated PBMCs, or DNA extracted from either of those sample types. On this clone itself: Its cognate antigen has yet to be identified. Per-nucleotide qualities are absent, and no much larger clonotype sits a single base away.

The V and J segments used are TRBV2 and TRBJ1-2; 7 bases in between match TRBD1. This TCR was recovered from a human donor with acute or convalescent COVID-19. The donor label of this sample is uncertain. Material for sequencing was peripheral blood. In nucleotide form, the sequence is TGTGCCAGCAGTGAAGAGGGGGCCTATGGCTACACCTTC. Its translation is CASSEEGAYGYTF.